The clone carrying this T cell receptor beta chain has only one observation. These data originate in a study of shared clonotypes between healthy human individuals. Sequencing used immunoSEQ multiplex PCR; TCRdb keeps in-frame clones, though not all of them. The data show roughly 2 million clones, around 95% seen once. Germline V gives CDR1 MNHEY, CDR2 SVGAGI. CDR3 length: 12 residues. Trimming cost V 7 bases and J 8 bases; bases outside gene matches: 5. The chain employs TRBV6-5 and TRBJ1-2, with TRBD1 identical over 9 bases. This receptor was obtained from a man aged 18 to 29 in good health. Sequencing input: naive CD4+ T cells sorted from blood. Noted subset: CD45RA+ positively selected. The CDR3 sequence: CASKTGGKGYTF. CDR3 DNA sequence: TGTGCCAGCAAAACAGGGGGCAAGGGCTACACCTTC.